A single count supports the clone carrying this T cell receptor beta chain. The data were taken from a study of blood T cell repertoires in COVID-19. On the study more broadly: Acute and convalescent COVID-19 specimens originated in the United States, Italy and Spain. Sources were T cells, B-cell-depleted T cells, or PBMCs; the material itself was cDNA or gDNA.

The CDR3 runs to 15 residues. Germline V gives CDR1 SGHAT, CDR2 FQNNGV. V dropped 3 bases and J dropped 7 bases, with 16 bases sitting between them. Authors' analysis steps: Estimates of nucleated cell counts were drawn from the amplification of reference gene primers. Libraries were prepared by immunoSEQ multiplex PCR; TCRdb keeps only in-frame clonotypes and omits some of them. The D gene and trimming were derived from the DNA, and the V and J assignments and clone size from that table. The sample has fewer than 150,000 clones, roughly 90% seen once. The receptor was derived from a man between 45 and 60 years old with active or convalescent COVID-19. Material for sequencing was peripheral blood. V gene TRBV11-2 combines with J gene TRBJ2-1; D might be TRBD2 (6 bases). Written as DNA, the CDR3 is TGTGCCAGCAGCTTTGCGGGGTCCCCTTGGAATGAGCAGTTCTTC. Encoded protein: CASSFAGSPWNEQFF.